Below, 31 T cell receptor beta chains from the same sample are listed, as sequenced in a study of T cell responses to AZD1222 COVID-19 vaccine. The protocol was immunoSEQ multiplex PCR, while the TCRdb copy is restricted to in-frame clones and leaves out a portion. The sample consists of around 130,000 clones, just under 95% of them appearing once. This material consisted of peripheral blood, taken 28 days after the second AZD1222 dose. The source of these receptors is an adult who received the AZD1222 COVID-19 vaccine.

The chain is built from TRBV28 and TRBJ1-5; tentative D call: TRBD1 (6 bases). With 5 bases removed from V and 1 base from J, the gap between germline ends came to 15 bases. CDR3 length: 16 residues. CDR1 is MDHEN, CDR2 SYDVKM, per germline. CDR3 coding DNA: TGTGCCAGCAGTCTACCCGGGACACTAAGCAATCAGCCCCAGCATTTT. It encodes CASSLPGTLSNQPQHF.

The J gene is TRBJ1-1, the V gene TRBV4-3; D unclear. This CDR3 region has 15 residues. Germline CDR1 reads LGHNA; CDR2 reads YSLEER. The ends were cut back, 0 bases at V and 0 bases at J, with 8 bases in the middle. CDR3 amino acids: CASSQDADLNTEAFF. CDR3 nucleotides: TGCGCCAGCAGCCAAGATGCGGACCTGAACACTGAAGCTTTCTTT.

The chain has TRBV7-9 and TRBJ1-1, with D unresolved. Germline V gene sequence: CDR1 SEHNR, CDR2 FQNEAQ (reference sequence). Trimming took 3 bases from V and 4 from J, leaving 9 bases between them. This CDR3 spans 13 amino acids. CDR3 DNA: TGTGCCAGCAGCTTTTCTGGGCCCACTGAAGCTTTCTTT. It is translated as CASSFSGPTEAFF.

The V and J genes are TRBV19 and TRBJ1-2, with D possibly matching TRBD1 (5 bases). This CDR3 contains 14 residues. The V gene lost 5 bases and the J gene lost 7 bases, with 17 bases spanning the gap. Germline-derived CDR1 and CDR2 are LNHDA and SQIVND (reference sequence). The CDR3 DNA is TGTGCCAGTAGTTCCGGTTCAGGGAGTAGTGGCTACACCTTC. It yields the protein CASSSGSGSSGYTF.

The chain has TRBV12-3 or TRBV12-4 and TRBJ1-2; no clear D. The CDR3 covers 13 residues. With 0 bases removed from V and 8 bases from J, the gap between germline ends came to 10 bases. CDR3: CASSLASGTGYTF. Written as DNA, the CDR3 is TGTGCCAGCAGTTTAGCGTCGGGTACCGGCTACACCTTC.

The CDR3 protein is CASRRLRPWGEQYF. Here the CDR3 DNA reads TGTGCCAGCAGAAGACTGCGGCCATGGGGCGAGCAGTACTTC. The gene calls are TRBV27 and TRBJ2-7; unclear D gene. Germline CDR1 and CDR2: MNHEY and SMNVEV (reference sequence). The CDR3 runs to 14 residues. Trimming shortened V by 6 bases and J by 6 bases, and 18 bases separated the two germline ends.

The chain couples TRBV14 to TRBJ2-1; the match to TRBD2 covers 9 bases. The CDR3 runs 15 residues. CDR1 and CDR2 (germline): SGHDN, FVKESK. With 1 base clipped from V and 8 bases from J, the junction kept 6 bases outside the gene matches. This CDR3 reads CASSQVAGVGYEQFF. CDR3 nucleotide sequence: TGTGCCAGCAGCCAAGTAGCGGGAGTAGGGTATGAGCAGTTCTTC.

The chain links TRBV7-3 to TRBJ1-1; 7 nucleotides line up with TRBD1. The length of the CDR3 is 13 residues. Trimming took 5 bases from V and 7 from J; bases not matched to a gene: 7. Germline assignment: CDR1 SGHTA and CDR2 FQGTGA. The CDR3 sequence: CASSRMGQLEAFF. The CDR3 DNA reads as TGTGCCAGCAGCCGAATGGGACAGCTTGAAGCTTTCTTT.

In its sample, this clone was seen a few times. The chain joins TRBV27 to TRBJ1-4; tentatively, D is TRBD1 (6 bases). The ends were cut back, 8 bases at V and 7 bases at J, with 14 bases in the middle. Germline lookup yields CDR1 MNHEY and CDR2 SMNVEV (reference sequence). CDR3 size: 13 residues. The CDR3 region has the DNA TGTGCCAGCCAATCTACAGGGAGTGAAAAACTGTTTTTT. It codes for CASQSTGSEKLFF.

This rearrangement joins TRBV6-2 or TRBV6-3 to TRBJ2-5; 9 bases fit TRBD2. The V segment lost 2 bases and the J segment 6 bases; nucleotides outside the gene matches: 7. This CDR3 spans 15 amino acids. Germline V lookup: CDR1 MNHEY, CDR2 SVGEGT. CDR3 bases: TGTGCCAGCAGTTACGGGGCGGGAGGGCCGCAGACCCAGTACTTC. This encodes CASSYGAGGPQTQYF.

The sample holds a few counts of this clone. The chain carries TRBV6-4 and TRBJ1-1; tentative D call: TRBD1 (5 bases). Between the trimmed V and J ends, which lost 4 bases and 4 bases, there was a span of 16 bases. CDR3 size: 15 residues. Germline lookup yields CDR1 MRHNA and CDR2 SNTAGT. CDR3 sequence: CASSAGGDGGTEAFF. Here the CDR3 DNA reads TGTGCCAGCAGTGCTGGGGGGGACGGTGGCACTGAAGCTTTCTTT.

This chain's CDR3 is CASIKGLAAYEQYF. CDR3 sequence (DNA): TGTGCCAGCATCAAGGGACTAGCGGCCTACGAGCAGTACTTC. The chain joins TRBV6-5 to TRBJ2-7, with TRBD2 matching over 11 bases. CDR1 and CDR2 from the germline V gene are MNHEY and SVGAGI. J gave up 2 bases and V 7 bases, and 4 bases lay outside the gene matches. The length of the CDR3 is 14 residues.

The rearrangement uses TRBV7-8 and TRBJ1-3; TRBD1 aligns across 7 bases. Germline lookup yields CDR1 SGHVS and CDR2 FQNEAQ. There are 15 residues in the CDR3. V trimming: 5 bases; J trimming: 4 bases; junction bases outside the gene matches: 8. This chain's CDR3 is CASSPTGFEGNTIYF. CDR3 nucleotides: TGTGCCAGCAGCCCGACAGGGTTTGAGGGAAACACCATATATTTT.

This rearrangement joins TRBV11-2 to TRBJ1-1; D not resolved. CDR1 and CDR2 from the germline V gene are SGHAT and FQNNGV. The length of the CDR3 is 13 residues. Trimming shortened V by 5 bases and J by 8 bases, and 15 bases separated the two germline ends. CDR3 sequence reads: CASSTRINEEAFF. The CDR3 DNA sequence: TGTGCCAGCAGCACGCGAATCAATGAAGAAGCTTTCTTT. Full variable domain (missing parts from reference TRBV11-2 and TRBJ1-1): EAGVAQSPRYKIIEKRQSVAFWCNPISGHATLYWYQQILGQGPKLLIQFQNNGVVDDSQLPKDRFSAERLKGVDSTLKIQPAKLEDSAVYLCASSTRINEEAFFGQGTRLTVV.

The CDR3 coding sequence is TGTGCCAGCTCACCATCCGGGCCTCAAACGGCCTCCTACGAGCAGTACTTC. Encoded protein: CASSPSGPQTASYEQYF. The chain combines TRBV18 with TRBJ2-7, with D hard to call. Between the trimmed V and J ends, which lost 2 bases and 0 bases, there was a span of 17 bases. Germline CDR1 is KGHSH and CDR2 is LQKENI. The CDR3 sequence is 17 residues long.

This clone was recorded only once. This rearrangement joins TRBV3-1 (or the pseudogene TRBV3-2) to TRBJ2-6; no definite D call. Trimming took 0 bases from V and 0 from J, leaving 6 bases between them. The V gene's germline CDR1 is LGHDT and CDR2 YNNKEL (reference sequence). This CDR3 region has 16 residues. The CDR3 sequence: CASSQDRHSGANVLTF. The DNA for the CDR3 is TGTGCCAGCAGCCAAGATCGCCACTCTGGGGCCAACGTCCTGACTTTC.

This clone was picked up one time. This sequence joins TRBV6-2 or TRBV6-3 and TRBJ2-7; the match to TRBD2 covers 10 bases. Germline V CDR1 and CDR2: MNHEY, SVGEGT. This CDR3 has 15 amino acids. V trimming: 6 bases; J trimming: 6 bases; junction bases outside the gene matches: 11. The CDR3 reads CASSQPSGRVGEQYF. The DNA for the CDR3 is TGTGCCAGCAGCCAGCCGAGCGGGAGGGTCGGCGAGCAGTACTTC.

The gene calls are TRBV25-1 and TRBJ2-5; 7 bases are a match to TRBD2. This CDR3 contains 14 residues. Trimming cost V 11 bases and J 0 bases; bases outside gene matches: 9. From germline, CDR1 is MGHDK and CDR2 SYGVNS. In DNA form, the CDR3 reads TGTGCCGTCGCGGCTAGCGGTTACCAAGAGACCCAGTACTTC. It yields the protein CAVAASGYQETQYF.

V usage is TRBV14 and J usage is TRBJ1-2; D is undetermined. Germline CDR1 and CDR2: SGHDN and FVKESK. V shed 3 bases and J shed 2 bases, with 7 bases lying between them. The CDR3 spans 13 residues. CDR3 protein: CASSQGVNYGYTF. The CDR3 DNA sequence: TGTGCCAGCAGCCAGGGTGTGAACTATGGCTACACCTTC.

This clone was seen just once. This chain links TRBV9 with TRBJ1-1; D might be TRBD1 (5 bases). Deletions cut 0 bases from V and 3 bases from J, with 12 bases between. The V gene's germline CDR1 is SGDLS and CDR2 YYNGEE. The CDR3 has 15 amino acids. In DNA, the CDR3 is TGTGCCAGCAGCGTAGCGAGACAGTTCGACACTGAAGCTTTCTTT. Translating it yields CASSVARQFDTEAFF.

The chain has TRBV7-9 and TRBJ2-4; 7 nucleotides line up with TRBD2. The CDR3 contains 14 residues. Trimming took 0 bases from V and 6 from J; bases not matched to a gene: 2. Germline V lookup: CDR1 SEHNR, CDR2 FQNEAQ (reference sequence). The CDR3 reads CASSLAAGLNIQYF. The CDR3 DNA reads TGTGCCAGCAGCTTAGCAGCGGGGTTAAACATTCAGTACTTC.

The rearrangement joins TRBV7-8 to TRBJ2-7; 10 positions agree with TRBD2. The V gene's germline CDR1 is SGHVS and CDR2 FQNEAQ. Trimming removed 5 bases from V and 2 bases from J; junction bases left unmatched: 9. The CDR3 is 16 amino acids. The CDR3: CASSATGLAATYEQYF. CDR3 nucleotide sequence: TGTGCCAGCAGCGCCACCGGACTAGCGGCGACCTACGAGCAGTACTTC. Based on the CDR3 plus reference TRBV7-8 and TRBJ2-7, the full variable domain is GAGVSQSPRYKVAKRGQDVALRCDPISGHVSLFWYQQALGQGPEFLTYFQNEAQLDKSGLPSDRFFAERPEGSVSTLKIQRTQQEDSAVYLCASSATGLAATYEQYFGPGTRLTVT.

The rearrangement links TRBV6-5 to TRBJ2-1, with D possibly matching TRBD2 (5 bases). CDR1 is MNHEY and CDR2 is SVGAGI in the germline V gene. Deletions cut 0 bases from V and 7 bases from J, with 10 bases between. This CDR3 region has 14 residues. CDR3: CASSYSKGSNEQFF. CDR3 DNA: TGTGCCAGCAGTTACTCGAAAGGGAGTAATGAGCAGTTCTTC.

The V gene is TRBV30, the J gene TRBJ1-2, with D uncertain. CDR1 and CDR2 from the germline V gene are GTSNPN and SVGIG (reference sequence). CDR3 length equals 15 residues. V gave up 0 bases and J gave up 4 bases, with 15 bases separating them. The CDR3 region is CAWSVSSAASYGYTF. Here the CDR3 DNA reads TGTGCCTGGAGTGTATCCAGCGCAGCTTCCTATGGCTACACCTTC.

Points on this clone: Other DNA sequences of this sample code for an identical CDR3. In DNA form, the CDR3 reads TGTGCCTGGTCCCTACAGGGGAATCAGCCCCAGCATTTT. As protein: CAWSLQGNQPQHF. The chain employs TRBV30 and TRBJ1-5; 7 bases map to TRBD1. Trimming removed 5 bases from V and 4 bases from J; junction bases left unmatched: 5. The CDR3 has 13 residues. Germline CDR1 and CDR2: GTSNPN and SVGIG (reference sequence).

The chain recombines TRBV18 with TRBJ2-1, with 7 bases that match TRBD1. The ends lost 3 bases at V and 1 base at J; junction bases unmatched: 3. Looked up from germline, CDR1 is KGHSH and CDR2 is LQKENI. The CDR3 length is 15 residues. The CDR3 region is CASSPRTGSYNEQFF. The DNA of the CDR3 is TGTGCCAGCTCACCCCGGACAGGATCCTACAATGAGCAGTTCTTC.

This clone was observed once. The genes are TRBV11-2 and TRBJ2-7; D is unclear. The CDR3 contains 16 residues. The V gene lost 0 bases and the J gene lost 4 bases, with 16 bases spanning the gap. Germline V CDR1 and CDR2: SGHAT, FQNNGV. The CDR3 DNA sequence: TGTGCCAGCAGCTTAGAGTTCGGACCCTCCGGGTACGAGCAGTACTTC. As protein: CASSLEFGPSGYEQYF.

This chain connects TRBV10-3 to TRBJ1-2; D is ambiguous. This CDR3 is built from 13 residues. Germline CDR1 ENHRY, CDR2 SYGVKD. Trimming took off 7 bases at V and 2 bases at J, with 11 bases between the two ends. DNA of the CDR3: TGTGCCATCAACCAGGCATTAAACTATGGCTACACCTTC. It codes for CAINQALNYGYTF.

The chain joins TRBV4-3 to TRBJ1-2; weak D call: TRBD1 (5 bases). CDR3 size: 16 residues. Looked up from germline, CDR1 is LGHNA and CDR2 is YSLEER. Trimming took 6 bases from V and 3 from J, leaving 20 bases between them. CDR3 protein: CASSTVLQELDYGYTF. The CDR3, as DNA: TGCGCCAGCAGTACGGTTCTACAGGAATTGGACTATGGCTACACCTTC.

The V and J genes are TRBV6-6 and TRBJ2-6, with TRBD1 matching over 11 bases. Per the germline V gene, CDR1 is MNHNY and CDR2 is SVGAGI (reference sequence). This CDR3 has 17 amino acids. Trimming cost V 5 bases and J 3 bases; bases outside gene matches: 6. CDR3 nucleotide sequence: TGTGCCAGCAGTCCTTGGGACAGGGGGAGTGGGGCCAACGTCCTGACTTTC. It yields the protein CASSPWDRGSGANVLTF.

The rearrangement links TRBV5-6 to TRBJ2-7; TRBD2 agrees at 12 bases. Germline CDR1 SGHDT, CDR2 YYEEEE. CDR3 size: 14 residues. Trimming removed 3 bases from V and 2 bases from J; junction bases left unmatched: 0. CDR3 DNA: TGTGCCAGCAGCTGGACTAGCGGGGCCTACGAGCAGTACTTC. As protein: CASSWTSGAYEQYF.